This TCR beta chain was retrieved from a study of glioma-infiltrating T cells after dendritic cell vaccination. Study-level points and caveats: Complete blood and tumor specimen sets were limited to few patients.

None of the glioblastoma patients had an isocitrate dehydrogenase mutation. Blood PBMC samples: pre-vaccination, two weeks post third vaccination, and at tumor progression. Amplification used 60 V beta primers and 13 J beta primers. Generated by immunoSEQ multiplex PCR, the TCRdb table keeps only in-frame clones and is missing some. The data hold about 92,000 clones, with 70% to 90% observed a single time. Germline V gene sequence: CDR1 MDHEN, CDR2 SYDVKM. Trimming cost V 2 bases and J 9 bases, with 17 bases left between them. This CDR3 has 15 residues. Details on this clone: What it binds is unknown.

The TCR was taken from a human donor with glioblastoma. The material was blood, obtained before dendritic cell vaccination. V and J are TRBV28 and TRBJ2-1; D perhaps matches TRBD1 (6 bases). The CDR3 DNA follows: TGTGCCAGCAGTTTAGGGTACAGGGCGGTTGGTGAGCAGTTCTTC. Amino acid sequence: CASSLGYRAVGEQFF.